This TCR beta chain was obtained from a study of T-cell memory formation after mild COVID-19. CDR1 SQVTM and CDR2 ANQGSEA come from the germline V gene. J was trimmed by 2 bases and V by 6 bases; bases with no gene match: 2. The CDR3 is made up of 12 amino acids. UMIs and sample barcodes were carried by the TCR alpha and TCR beta cDNA libraries that 5'RACE produced using constant-segment primers. Each CDR3 protein gets one entry after TCRdb re-called the 5' RACE reads with MiXCR. The sample includes some 440,000 distinct CDR3 sequences, roughly 25% of them seen just once. The V and J genes are TRBV29-1 and TRBJ2-5, with 8 bases identical to TRBD2. Sequencing was done on a sample of PBMCs or a T cell subset sorted from them (not recorded which). The TCR comes from an adult woman who had mild COVID-19 (a few samples of this study predate the infection). Cell type and time point are not known. The CDR3, as DNA: TGCAGCGTGCGGGAGGTTCAAGAGACCCAGTACTTC. Its protein product is CSVREVQETQYF.